This T cell receptor (beta chain) originates from a study of T-cell reconstitution after alpha-beta-depleted transplantation in children (dated by TCRdb to about 2016). Regarding the study in general: Using TCR repertoire profiling, the study followed T-cell immune reconstitution in a quantitative way in children after TCRalphabeta/CD19-depleted allogeneic hematopoietic cell transplantation. What the study reported, not specific to this receptor: The high TCRbeta diversity at day 60 in some patients was ascribed to recipient T cells and intrathymic progenitors that had survived conditioning. The apparently early alphabetaT-cell count recovery about two months after transplant was reportedly dependent on only several hundred rapidly expanded clones derived from non-depleted graft cells. Hyperexpanded clone frequencies declined over subsequent months; after one year, T-cell counts and TCRbeta diversity were mostly attributed to newly produced T cells.

This clonotype has more than one count but fewer than ten. Its specific antigen is unknown. No much larger clonotype is one base removed from it; base qualities were not supplied. The method was PCR. The data were produced on an Illumina HiSeq 2500. TCR library preparation used molecular barcoding, with unique molecular identifiers applied to normalize quantification of the TCRbeta repertoire. The public reads were reanalyzed by TCRdb: fastp trimming at Q25, MiXCR alignment, in-frame beta chains only. Entries that share a CDR3 protein sequence are merged under the most common genes and DNA. The sample includes 900,000 or so distinct CDR3 sequences, with around 15% observed a single time. The biggest ten clones account for 5% of the sample. Spanning cysteine to phenylalanine, the CDR3 consists of 14 amino acids. This entry keeps only the CDR3 DNA: 42 bases, framed from base 1. V is shortened by 3 bases, J by 4 bases, and the region joining them spans 12 bases.

Explained via the paper, the treatment or condition label denotes: allogeneic hematopoietic cell transplantation with graft depleted of TCRalphabeta T cells and CD19 B cells. The transplant recipients were children given TCRalphabeta/CD19-depleted allogeneic hematopoietic cell grafts. The specimen comprised PBMCs, mostly from graft donor cells, sampled 360 days after TCRalphabeta/CD19-depleted stem cell transplant. The TCR sequence derives from a male patient younger than 18 who had a stem cell transplant for acute lymphoblastic leukemia, so the T cells may come from the graft donor. The chain links TRBV12-3 or TRBV12-4 with TRBJ2-5; a tentative D match to TRBD2 spans 5 bases. The CDR3 region has the sequence CASSLTRVGETQYF. The bases are TGTGCCAGCAGTTTGACGAGGGTAGGAGAGACCCAGTACTTC.